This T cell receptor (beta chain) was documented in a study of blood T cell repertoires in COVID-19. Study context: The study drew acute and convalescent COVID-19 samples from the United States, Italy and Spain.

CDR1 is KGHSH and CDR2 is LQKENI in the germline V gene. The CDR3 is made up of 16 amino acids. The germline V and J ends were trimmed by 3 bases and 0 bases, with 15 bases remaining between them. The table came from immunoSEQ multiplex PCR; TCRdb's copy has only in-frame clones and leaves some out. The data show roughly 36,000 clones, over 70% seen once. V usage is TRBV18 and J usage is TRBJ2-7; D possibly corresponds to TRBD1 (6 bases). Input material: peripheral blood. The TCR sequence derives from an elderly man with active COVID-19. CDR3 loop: CASSPAQGRISYEQYF. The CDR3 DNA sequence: TGTGCCAGCTCACCTGCGCAGGGGAGAATCTCCTACGAGCAGTACTTC.